Listed here are 6 T cell receptor beta chains from one sample, sequenced in a study of CD8 T cell repertoires and HIV-1 epitope variants. Data came from immunoSEQ multiplex PCR; TCRdb stores just in-frame clones and leaves some out. The sample carries about 3,100 clones, around 63% recorded once. The antigens of these receptors remain unknown. The material sequenced was cultured CD8+ T cells derived from PBMCs. These receptors were taken from a male donor with HIV.

The J gene is TRBJ2-3, the V gene TRBV6-5; TRBD2 is a possible D gene (5 bases). This CDR3 has 15 amino acids. Germline CDR1 reads MNHEY; CDR2 reads SVGAGI. Between the trimmed V and J ends, which lost 5 bases and 3 bases, there was a span of 15 bases. In nucleotides, the CDR3 is TGTGCCAGCAGTGGGGAGAGGGCCGGGACAGATACGCAGTATTTT. This gives the protein CASSGERAGTDTQYF.

The CDR3 loop is CAISESPGETQYF. The CDR3 DNA follows: TGTGCCATCAGTGAGTCGCCAGGGGAGACCCAGTACTTC. The chain carries TRBV10-3 and TRBJ2-5; perhaps TRBD1 as D (5 bases). CDR1 and CDR2 (germline): ENHRY, SYGVKD. V was cut by 0 bases and J by 5 bases, with 7 bases left in between. The CDR3 covers 13 residues.

The chain links TRBV28 to TRBJ2-3; D is possibly TRBD2 (7 bases). V dropped 3 bases and J dropped 6 bases, with 19 bases sitting between them. CDR1 MDHEN and CDR2 SYDVKM come from the germline V gene. This CDR3 is 16 amino acids long. The CDR3 loop reads CASSFLSTGGSDTQYF. The CDR3 DNA is TGTGCCAGCAGTTTCCTGTCGACGGGGGGCTCGGATACGCAGTATTTT.

The V and J genes are TRBV28 and TRBJ1-3; possible D gene TRBD1, 5 bases. There are 13 residues in the CDR3. Deletions cut 4 bases from V and 3 bases from J, with 7 bases between. Per the germline V gene, CDR1 is MDHEN and CDR2 is SYDVKM. The CDR3 reads CASSSGRGNTIYF. The CDR3 DNA is TGTGCCAGCAGTTCGGGACGTGGAAACACCATATATTTT. Full variable domain (remainder filled in from reference TRBV28 and TRBJ1-3): DVKVTQSSRYLVKRTGEKVFLECVQDMDHENMFWYRQDPGLGLRLIYFSYDVKMKEKGDIPEGYSVSREKKERFSLILESASTNQTSMYLCASSSGRGNTIYFGEGSWLTVV.

This clone was observed a single time. The gene calls are TRBV5-6 and TRBJ2-1; D not resolved. Germline V gene data show CDR1 as SGHDT and CDR2 as YYEEEE. This CDR3 is 13 amino acids long. Trimming shortened V by 2 bases and J by 4 bases, and 7 bases separated the two germline ends. CDR3: CASSFTTYNEQFF. The CDR3 DNA reads TGTGCCAGCAGCTTTACAACTTACAATGAGCAGTTCTTC. The variable domain in full, with the rest retrieved from reference TRBV5-6 and TRBJ2-1, is DAGVTQSPTHLIKTRGQQVTLRCSPKSGHDTVSWYQQALGQGPQFIFQYYEEEERQRGNFPDRFSGHQFPNYSSELNVNALLLGDSALYLCASSFTTYNEQFFGPGTRLTVL.

V gene TRBV9 combines with J gene TRBJ2-7; D not resolved. The V gene lost 1 base and the J gene lost 2 bases, with 10 bases spanning the gap. The length of the CDR3 is 14 residues. Germline CDR1 is SGDLS and CDR2 is YYNGEE. This chain's CDR3 is CASSVSRQTYEQYF. For the CDR3, the DNA is TGTGCCAGCAGCGTATCCCGACAAACCTACGAGCAGTACTTC.